The rows below give T cell receptor beta chains drawn from one sample of a study of T cell changes during pregnancy in multiple sclerosis. Sequenced by immunoSEQ multiplex PCR; TCRdb stores in-frame clones only, minus some. This repertoire shows around 97,000 clones, less than 95% found once; its top ten account for around 0.78%. Source: peripheral blood, taken in the second trimester of pregnancy. The receptors come from a female donor in good health, enrolled as a control in a pregnancy study. Both conserved end residues are part of each CDR3. The order of the fields is D gene, V gene, clone size, J gene, CDR3 DNA, CDR3 protein. A D gene is named only where the DNA matches it firmly. Only part of the rows carry a size: once, few, many, or a class if the clone is expanded.

D: .; V: TRBV28; size: .; J: TRBJ1-1; DNA: TGTGCCAGCGGAGCAGGGGTGGGGTCTAACACTGAAGCTTTCTTT; CDR3: CASGAGVGSNTEAFF
D: TRBD2; V: TRBV5-4; size: .; J: TRBJ2-7; DNA: TGTGCCAGCAGCCCCCCCACGGGGGGACCCAACGAGCAGTACTTC; CDR3: CASSPPTGGPNEQYF
D: .; V: TRBV5-1; size: .; J: TRBJ2-7; DNA: TGCGCCCCCCGTGGTGAGGGCGAAACGATGACACCTTCCCCCTCGATAACCATTAAATACGAGCAGTACTTC; CDR3: CAPRGEGETMTPSPSITIKYEQYF
D: .; V: TRBV27; size: .; J: TRBJ1-1; DNA: TGTGCCAGCAGTAGAGTCAGGGGCACTGAAGCTTTCTTT; CDR3: CASSRVRGTEAFF
D: TRBD2; V: TRBV19; size: .; J: TRBJ2-7; DNA: TGTGCCAGTAGTGTCTTAGCGGGAGGCCCGTACGAGCAGTACTTC; CDR3: CASSVLAGGPYEQYF
D: .; V: TRBV27; size: .; J: TRBJ2-7; DNA: TGTGCCAGCAGTTTAAGTTCCGATAGCTACGAGCAGTACTTC; CDR3: CASSLSSDSYEQYF
D: .; V: TRBV28; size: once; J: TRBJ1-2; DNA: TGTGCCAGCAGTCGCATAACCTCGACAGGCTACACCTTC; CDR3: CASSRITSTGYTF
D: .; V: TRBV19; size: .; J: TRBJ1-1; DNA: TGTGCCAGTATCCCCCGTGAGGGGACACCTAACAAGGGGGCTTTCTTT; CDR3: CASIPREGTPNKGAFF
D: TRBD1; V: TRBV7-9; size: .; J: TRBJ1-2; DNA: TGTGCCAGCAGCTTACAGGGGGGCTATGGCTACACCTTC; CDR3: CASSLQGGYGYTF
D: TRBD1; V: TRBV28; size: .; J: TRBJ1-4; DNA: TGTGCCAGCAGTCTAGGACAGGATGAAAAACTGTTTTTT; CDR3: CASSLGQDEKLFF
D: .; V: TRBV7-6; size: .; J: TRBJ2-7; DNA: TGTGCCAGCAGCCGAATGACAGGAACCTACGAGCAGTACTTC; CDR3: CASSRMTGTYEQYF
D: .; V: TRBV14; size: .; J: TRBJ2-2; DNA: TGTGCCAGCAGCGTCGACAGGCCGAACACCGGGGAGCTGTTTTTT; CDR3: CASSVDRPNTGELFF
D: .; V: TRBV9; size: .; J: TRBJ2-3; DNA: TGTGCCAGCAGCCCTAGAACAGATACGCAGTATTTT; CDR3: CASSPRTDTQYF
D: TRBD2; V: TRBV6-5; size: .; J: TRBJ2-7; DNA: TGTGCCAGCAGTTACCCCCGGGGGGATACCTACGAGCAGTACTTC; CDR3: CASSYPRGDTYEQYF
D: .; V: TRBV7-2; size: .; J: TRBJ2-3; DNA: TGTGCCAGCGCTAGGCAATATACTAGCACAGATACGCAGTATTTT; CDR3: CASARQYTSTDTQYF
D: .; V: TRBV7-8; size: .; J: TRBJ2-7; DNA: TGTGCCAGCAGCTTAGTTAGCAACACCTACGAGCAGTACTTC; CDR3: CASSLVSNTYEQYF
D: .; V: TRBV5-1; size: .; J: TRBJ1-4; DNA: TGCGCCAGCAGCTTGGGGACAGTTAATGAAAAACTGTTTTTT; CDR3: CASSLGTVNEKLFF